This T cell receptor beta chain was retrieved from a study of shared clonotypes between healthy human individuals. At the level of the study: Donors were a couple of women and a few men aged 18 to 49. CD4 naive and memory got three plates each, CD8 naive two, CD8 memory one.

The V gene's germline CDR1 is LNHDA and CDR2 SQIVND (reference sequence). Trimming left V 5 bases short and J 3 bases short, with 14 bases between. The CDR3 covers 14 residues. Assay execution proceeded at the deep level. Measured with immunoSEQ multiplex PCR; TCRdb has only the in-frame clones, and not every one. The profile shows around 1,000,000 clones, 70% to 80% of them singletons. Study results and limitations: A generally larger estimated richness was seen in naive subsets than in memory subsets.

This clone was detected only once. No antigen is known for it. J is TRBJ2-7 and V is TRBV19, with D maybe TRBD2 (5 bases). This clonotype originated in a man younger than 35 in good health. Some clones in this sample may be carry-over from other donors' samples. The sequencing input was memory CD4+ T cells from PBMCs. Subset given: CD45RA-negative fraction. The CDR3 bases are TGTGCCAGTAGTTCCCCCGAGGGCCGCTACGAGCAGTACTTC. Residues: CASSSPEGRYEQYF.